This TCR beta chain is drawn from a study of T cells expressing NK-cell markers. Study overall: Serological testing identified most of the eight sequenced donors as HCMV-seropositive and one as seronegative.

CDR3 size: 16 residues. Germline CDR1 is MGHRA and CDR2 is YSYEKL. From the 5' RACE reads, TCRdb lists one entry per CDR3 protein and no DNA. This table lists some 600,000 distinct CDR3 sequences. This receptor was obtained from a man aged 18 to 29 in good health. The rearrangement joins TRBV4-1 to TRBJ2-1. Material: blood T cells: a sorted CD56 or NKG2C T cell subset, CD4+ or CD8+ T cells, or bulk PBMC T cells (not recorded which). Here the CDR3 reads CASSQDGIQEYNEQFF.